One T cell receptor (beta chain) is described in this entry. This table comes from immunoSEQ multiplex PCR, and its TCRdb copy is limited to in-frame clones, with some not included. The sample includes 200,000 to 300,000 clones, approximately 86% seen only once; the top ten take roughly 5.6%. This entry comes from a study of blood T cell repertoires in COVID-19. Between the trimmed V and J ends, which lost 6 bases and 4 bases, there was a span of 14 bases. Germline V gives CDR1 KGHDR, CDR2 SFDVKD. CDR3 size: 14 residues. The clonotype comes from a woman aged 55-69 years with COVID-19, enrolled during active disease. Sequencing was carried out using peripheral blood. The chain is built from TRBV24-1 and TRBJ1-2; tentative D call: TRBD1 (6 bases). This chain's CDR3 is CATSRGRGGYGYTF. The CDR3 DNA is TGTGCCACCAGTCGGGGCAGAGGGGGCTATGGCTACACCTTC.